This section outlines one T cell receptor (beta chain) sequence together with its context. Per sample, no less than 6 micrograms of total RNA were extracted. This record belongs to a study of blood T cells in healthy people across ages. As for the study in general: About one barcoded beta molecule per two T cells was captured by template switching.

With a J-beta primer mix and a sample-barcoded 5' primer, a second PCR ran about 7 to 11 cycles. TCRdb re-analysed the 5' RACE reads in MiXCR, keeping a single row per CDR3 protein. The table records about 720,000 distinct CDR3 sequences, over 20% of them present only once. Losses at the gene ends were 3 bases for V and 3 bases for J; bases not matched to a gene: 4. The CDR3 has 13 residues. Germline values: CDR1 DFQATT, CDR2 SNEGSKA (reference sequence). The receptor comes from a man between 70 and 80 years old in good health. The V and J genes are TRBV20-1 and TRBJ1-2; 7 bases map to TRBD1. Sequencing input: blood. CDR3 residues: CSASRQGDYGYTF. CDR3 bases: TGCAGTGCTAGCCGGCAGGGGGACTATGGCTACACCTTC.